The 11 T cell receptor beta chains below all came from one sample that was sequenced in a study of neurological immune-mediated disorders. TCRdb called the 5' RACE reads again in MiXCR, with one record for every CDR3 protein. This repertoire shows about 19,000 distinct CDR3 sequences, roughly 2.5% found once; its top ten account for 5.5%. The sequenced material came from PBMCs. These receptors were collected from a woman aged 18-29 years with multiple sclerosis.

Ten or more counts support this clonotype. A junction end diverges from the germline sequence, so it may reflect a read error. The chain employs TRBV7-7 and TRBJ2-1; D might be TRBD2 (5 bases). The germline gives CDR1 SSHAT, CDR2 FNYEAQ (reference sequence). The CDR3 totals 16 residues. The CDR3 nucleotides read TGTGCTAGCAGCCCTCAAGGAGGTCCGCTTTACAATGAGCAGTTCTTC. It translates to CASSPQGGPLYNEQFF.

This clonotype came up many times. The chain has TRBV12-3 or TRBV12-4 and TRBJ2-3; D not resolved. The CDR3 contains 11 residues. V shed 10 bases and J shed 5 bases, with 10 bases lying between them. In DNA form, the CDR3 reads TGTGCCATCAGAACGAGAGATACGCAGTATTTT. Its translation is CAIRTRDTQYF.

Many counts were recorded for this clonotype. The chain recombines TRBV9 with TRBJ2-7; 9 nucleotides align to TRBD1. J lost 1 base, V lost 0 bases, and 2 bases had no gene match. This CDR3 spans 15 amino acids. Germline lookup yields CDR1 SGDLS and CDR2 YYNGEE. The CDR3 spells CASSVDGTGSYEQYV. Written as DNA, the CDR3 is TGTGCCAGCAGCGTAGATGGGACAGGGTCCTACGAGCAGTACGTC.

Ten or more counts support this clonotype. The rearrangement links TRBV12-3 or TRBV12-4 to TRBJ2-1; D is undetermined. The CDR3 extends over 15 amino acids. With 4 bases removed from V and 0 bases from J, the gap between germline ends came to 10 bases. This CDR3 is CASSYYPSSYNEQFF. DNA for the CDR3: TGTGCCAGCAGTTACTACCCGAGCTCCTACAATGAGCAGTTCTTC.

In its sample, this clonotype was seen many times. The rearrangement uses TRBV29-1 and TRBJ2-1; 8 bases map to TRBD2. Per the germline V gene, CDR1 is SQVTM and CDR2 is ANQGSEA. With 4 bases clipped from V and 5 bases from J, the junction kept 10 bases outside the gene matches. The CDR3 runs 15 residues. In nucleotides, the CDR3 is TGCAGCGTTGCCGCCCGGACTAGCTACAACAATGAGCAGTTCTTC. Translation: CSVAARTSYNNEQFF.

This clonotype was counted many times. The chain links TRBV6-6 to TRBJ2-7; tentative D call: TRBD1 (6 bases). The V end lost 2 bases, the J end lost 1 base, and 9 bases lay between the germline ends. CDR1 and CDR2 from the germline V gene are MNHNY and SVGAGI (reference sequence). The CDR3 has 14 amino acids. CDR3 coding DNA: TGTGCCAGCAGTTACGCAGGGGTGTCCTACGAGCAGTACGTC. This translates into CASSYAGVSYEQYV.

The chain combines TRBV7-9 with TRBJ1-6, with a tentative D call TRBD1 (5 bases). V was trimmed by 3 bases and J by 6 bases, leaving 18 bases between them. The CDR3 spans 17 residues. The germline V gene has CDR1 SEHNR and CDR2 FQNEAQ (reference sequence). CDR3 residues: CASSFQLTGTGNSPLHF. CDR3 coding DNA: TGTGCCAGCAGCTTCCAACTCACCGGGACGGGTAATTCACCCCTCCACTTT.

This clonotype was recorded many times. The J gene is TRBJ1-2, the V gene TRBV12-3 or TRBV12-4, with 9 bases that match TRBD1. The length of the CDR3 is 17 residues. V lost 5 bases to trimming and J lost 4 bases; unmatched junction nucleotides: 14. The CDR3 is CASSLTGTGNFFYGYTF. CDR3 nucleotides: TGTGCCAGCAGTCTAACCGGGACAGGGAACTTCTTCTATGGCTACACCTTC.

In its sample, this clonotype was seen a few times. The V call is TRBV6-2 or TRBV6-3, the J call TRBJ2-1; D uncertain. The ends were cut back, 6 bases at V and 2 bases at J, with 8 bases in the middle. The CDR3 is 13 residues long. CDR1 and CDR2 from the germline V gene are MNHEY and SVGEGT. CDR3: CASSKGTYNEQFF. The CDR3 nucleotides read TGTGCCAGCAGCAAAGGCACCTACAATGAGCAGTTCTTC.

This clonotype was observed at least ten times. This chain links TRBV10-3 with TRBJ1-5; perhaps TRBD1 as D (6 bases). Germline V gene sequence: CDR1 ENHRY, CDR2 SYGVKD. The CDR3 covers 16 residues. Deletions cut 4 bases from V and 6 bases from J, with 19 bases between. CDR3 bases: TGTGCCATCAGTGCCATTTTCAGGGGAGACGGTCAGCCCCAGCATTTT. Encoded protein: CAISAIFRGDGQPQHF.

The sample holds many counts of this clonotype. The J gene is TRBJ2-3, the V gene TRBV3-1, with D perhaps matching TRBD2 (6 bases). The CDR3 consists of 16 residues. V was cut by 4 bases and J by 2 bases, with 16 bases left in between. The germline gives CDR1 LGHDT, CDR2 YNNKEL (reference sequence). CDR3 DNA sequence: TGTGCCAGCAGCCCAAGACTGGGGGGAACCACAGATACGCAGTATTTT. This sequence encodes CASSPRLGGTTDTQYF.